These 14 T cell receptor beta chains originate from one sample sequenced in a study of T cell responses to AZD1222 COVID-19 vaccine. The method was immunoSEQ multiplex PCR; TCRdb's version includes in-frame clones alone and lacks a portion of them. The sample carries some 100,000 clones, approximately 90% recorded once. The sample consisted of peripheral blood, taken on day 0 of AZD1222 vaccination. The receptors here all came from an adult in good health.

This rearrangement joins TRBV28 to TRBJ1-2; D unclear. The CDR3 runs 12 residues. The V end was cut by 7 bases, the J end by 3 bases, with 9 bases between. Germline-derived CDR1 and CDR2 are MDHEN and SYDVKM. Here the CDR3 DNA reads TGTGCCAGCAAGGACGGTGACTATGGCTACACCTTC. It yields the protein CASKDGDYGYTF.

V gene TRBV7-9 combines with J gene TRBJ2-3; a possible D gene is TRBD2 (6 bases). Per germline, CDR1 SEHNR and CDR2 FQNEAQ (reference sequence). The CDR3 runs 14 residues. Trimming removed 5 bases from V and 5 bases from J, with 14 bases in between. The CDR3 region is CASSTPGLLDTQYF. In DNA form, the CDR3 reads TGTGCCAGCAGCACCCCGGGACTCTTAGATACGCAGTATTTT.

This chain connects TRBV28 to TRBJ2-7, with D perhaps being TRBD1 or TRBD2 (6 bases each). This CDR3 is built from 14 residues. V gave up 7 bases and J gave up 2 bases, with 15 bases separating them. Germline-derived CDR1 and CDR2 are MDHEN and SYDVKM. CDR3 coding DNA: TGTGCCAGCAATAGGGGGGCAGGGCCCTACGAGCAGTACTTC. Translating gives CASNRGAGPYEQYF.

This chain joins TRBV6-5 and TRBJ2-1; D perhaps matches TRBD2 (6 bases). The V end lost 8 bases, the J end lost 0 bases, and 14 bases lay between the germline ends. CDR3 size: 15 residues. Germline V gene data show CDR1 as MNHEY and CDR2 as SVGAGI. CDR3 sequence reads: CASARDFSSYNEQFF. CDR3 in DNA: TGTGCCAGCGCCCGGGACTTCAGCTCCTACAATGAGCAGTTCTTC.

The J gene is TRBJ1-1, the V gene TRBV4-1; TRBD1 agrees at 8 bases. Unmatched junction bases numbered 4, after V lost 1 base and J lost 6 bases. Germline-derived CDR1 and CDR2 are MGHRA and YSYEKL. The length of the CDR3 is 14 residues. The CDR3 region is CASSQGPTGAEAFF. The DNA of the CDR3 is TGCGCCAGCAGCCAAGGACCGACAGGGGCTGAAGCTTTCTTT.

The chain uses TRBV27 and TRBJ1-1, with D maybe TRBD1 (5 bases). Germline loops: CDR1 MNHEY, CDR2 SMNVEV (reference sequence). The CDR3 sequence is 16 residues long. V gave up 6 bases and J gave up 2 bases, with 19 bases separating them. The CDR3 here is CASSARGGRSNTEAFF. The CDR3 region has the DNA TGTGCCAGCAGCGCAAGGGGCGGACGGAGTAACACTGAAGCTTTCTTT.

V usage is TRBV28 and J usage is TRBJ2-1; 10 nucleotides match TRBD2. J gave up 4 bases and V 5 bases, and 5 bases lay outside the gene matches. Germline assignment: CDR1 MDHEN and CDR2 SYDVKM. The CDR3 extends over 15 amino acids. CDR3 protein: CASSPPSGGYNEQFF. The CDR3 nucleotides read TGTGCCAGCAGTCCCCCTAGCGGGGGTTACAATGAGCAGTTCTTC.

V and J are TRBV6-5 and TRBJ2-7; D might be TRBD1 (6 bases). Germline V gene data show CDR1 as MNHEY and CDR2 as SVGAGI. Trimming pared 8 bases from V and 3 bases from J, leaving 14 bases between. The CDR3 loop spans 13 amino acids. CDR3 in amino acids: CASRTGNIYEQYF. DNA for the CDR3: TGTGCCAGCCGTACAGGGAACATCTACGAGCAGTACTTC.

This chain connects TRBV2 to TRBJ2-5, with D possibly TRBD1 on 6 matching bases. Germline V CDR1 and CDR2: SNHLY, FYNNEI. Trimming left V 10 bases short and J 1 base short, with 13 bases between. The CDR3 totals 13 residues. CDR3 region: CANRNRVQETQYF. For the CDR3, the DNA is TGTGCCAACCGAAACAGGGTCCAAGAGACCCAGTACTTC.

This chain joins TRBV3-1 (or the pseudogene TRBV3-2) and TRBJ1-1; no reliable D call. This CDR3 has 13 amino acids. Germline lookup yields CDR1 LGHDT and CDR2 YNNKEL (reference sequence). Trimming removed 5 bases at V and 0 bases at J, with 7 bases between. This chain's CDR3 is CASSLQLNTEAFF. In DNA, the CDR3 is TGTGCCAGCAGCTTACAGCTGAACACTGAAGCTTTCTTT.

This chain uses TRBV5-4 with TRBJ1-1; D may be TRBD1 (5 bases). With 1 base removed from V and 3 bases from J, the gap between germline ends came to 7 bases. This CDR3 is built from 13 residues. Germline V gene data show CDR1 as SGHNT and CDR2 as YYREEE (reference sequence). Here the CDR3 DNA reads TGTGCCAGCAGCTTGCCGGGGGACACTGAAGCTTTCTTT. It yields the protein CASSLPGDTEAFF.

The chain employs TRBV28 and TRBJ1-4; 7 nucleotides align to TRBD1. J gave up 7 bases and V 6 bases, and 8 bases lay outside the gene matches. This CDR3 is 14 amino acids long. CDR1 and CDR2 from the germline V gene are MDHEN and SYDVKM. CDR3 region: CASRPTGTSEKLFF. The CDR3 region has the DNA TGTGCCAGCAGGCCGACAGGGACGAGTGAAAAACTGTTTTTT. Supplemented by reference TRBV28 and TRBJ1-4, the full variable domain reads DVKVTQSSRYLVKRTGEKVFLECVQDMDHENMFWYRQDPGLGLRLIYFSYDVKMKEKGDIPEGYSVSREKKERFSLILESASTNQTSMYLCASRPTGTSEKLFFGSGTQLSVL.

The CDR3, as DNA: TGTGCCTGGGGGGGAGATTATGGCTACACCTTC. This codes for CAWGGDYGYTF. This rearrangement joins TRBV30 to TRBJ1-2; D may be TRBD1 (5 bases). Per germline, CDR1 GTSNPN and CDR2 SVGIG (reference sequence). V gave up 5 bases and J gave up 5 bases, with 9 bases separating them. The CDR3 consists of 11 residues. Using reference TRBV30 and TRBJ1-2 for the parts outside the CDR3, the full variable domain is SQTIHQWPATLVQPVGSPLSLECTVEGTSNPNLYWYRQAAGRGLQLLFYSVGIGQISSEVPQNLSASRPQDRQFILSSKKLLLSDSGFYLCAWGGDYGYTFGSGTRLTVV.

The DNA for the CDR3 is TGCGCCAGCAGCTTGGTGGGCAGTAACACTGAAGCTTTCTTT. Translation: CASSLVGSNTEAFF. The rearrangement links TRBV5-1 to TRBJ1-1; no reliable D call. The ends were cut back, 0 bases at V and 2 bases at J, with 8 bases in the middle. Looked up from germline, CDR1 is SGHRS and CDR2 is YFSETQ. CDR3 size: 14 residues. Full variable domain (missing parts from reference TRBV5-1 and TRBJ1-1): KAGVTQTPRYLIKTRGQQVTLSCSPISGHRSVSWYQQTPGQGLQFLFEYFSETQRNKGNFPGRFSGRQFSNSRSEMNVSTLELGDSALYLCASSLVGSNTEAFFGQGTRLTVV.